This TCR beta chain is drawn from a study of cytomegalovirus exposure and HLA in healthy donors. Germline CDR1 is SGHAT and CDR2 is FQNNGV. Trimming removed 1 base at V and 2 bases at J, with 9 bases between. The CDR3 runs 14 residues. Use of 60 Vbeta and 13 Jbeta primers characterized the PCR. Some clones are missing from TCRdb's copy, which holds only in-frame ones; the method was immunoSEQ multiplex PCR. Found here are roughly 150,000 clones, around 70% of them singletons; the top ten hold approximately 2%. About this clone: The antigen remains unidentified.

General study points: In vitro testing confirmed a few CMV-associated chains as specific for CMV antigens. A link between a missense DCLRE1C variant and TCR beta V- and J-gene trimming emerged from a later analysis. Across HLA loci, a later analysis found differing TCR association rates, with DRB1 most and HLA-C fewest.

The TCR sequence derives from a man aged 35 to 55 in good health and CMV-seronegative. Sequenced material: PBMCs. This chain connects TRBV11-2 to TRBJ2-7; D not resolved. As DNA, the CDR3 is TGTGCCAGCAGCTTAGTTGCGCCACCCTACGAGCAGTACTTC. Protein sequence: CASSLVAPPYEQYF.